This passage covers 10 T cell receptor beta chains from one sample sequenced in a study of blood T cell repertoires in COVID-19. Here immunoSEQ multiplex PCR was the method, and the copy in TCRdb shows in-frame clones only, minus some. The sample includes hundreds of thousands of clones, over 75% of them seen just once. Sequencing was performed on PBMCs or T cells enriched from blood (not recorded which). Receptors originate from a man aged 25-45 years who had recovered from COVID-19.

The gene calls are TRBV6-5 and TRBJ2-1; 10 positions agree with TRBD2. Germline V lookup: CDR1 MNHEY, CDR2 SVGAGI. CDR3 length: 15 residues. Germline trimming cut 8 bases from V and 6 bases from J; bases unmatched to any gene: 10. CDR3: CASSIAGGRSNEQFF. As DNA, the CDR3 is TGTGCCAGCTCCATAGCGGGAGGAAGGAGCAATGAGCAGTTCTTC.

The rearrangement uses TRBV5-1 and TRBJ2-2; 9 bases map to TRBD1. The germline V gene encodes CDR1 SGHRS and CDR2 YFSETQ. The CDR3 spans 15 residues. V shed 0 bases and J 4 bases; nucleotides not matched to a gene: 1. In DNA form, the CDR3 reads TGCGCCAGCAGCTTGGTGGGACAGGGCACCGGGGAGCTGTTTTTT. This sequence encodes CASSLVGQGTGELFF.

The chain employs TRBV27 and TRBJ2-7; possible D gene TRBD2, 6 bases. The CDR3 spans 15 residues. Germline loops: CDR1 MNHEY, CDR2 SMNVEV (reference sequence). V gave up 6 bases and J gave up 2 bases, with 17 bases separating them. The CDR3 region is CASSPRVRTTYEQYF. The CDR3 nucleotides read TGTGCCAGCAGCCCAAGGGTGCGGACTACCTACGAGCAGTACTTC.

This chain connects TRBV11-2 to TRBJ2-3; D ambiguous. V lost 3 bases and J lost 5, with 6 bases in between. Germline-derived CDR1 and CDR2 are SGHAT and FQNNGV. The CDR3 runs 12 residues. In DNA, the CDR3 is TGTGCCAGCAGCTTTGGCAGAGATACGCAGTATTTT. It translates to CASSFGRDTQYF.

V and J are TRBV30 and TRBJ1-1; D is unclear. V was cut by 5 bases and J by 6 bases, with 13 bases left in between. CDR3 length equals 12 residues. Germline CDR1 is GTSNPN and CDR2 is SVGIG (reference sequence). The CDR3 sequence: CAWCRTKAEAFF. The CDR3 DNA reads TGTGCCTGGTGTCGGACTAAGGCTGAAGCTTTCTTT.

The rearrangement links TRBV7-8 to TRBJ2-6, with 7 bases fitting TRBD1. The CDR3 is 15 amino acids. Per germline, CDR1 SGHVS and CDR2 FQNEAQ. V lost 1 base to trimming and J lost 8 bases; unmatched junction nucleotides: 5. CDR3 residues: CASSLVPDRSNVLTF. CDR3 bases: TGTGCCAGCAGCTTAGTGCCGGACAGGTCCAACGTCCTGACTTTC.

This sequence joins TRBV5-1 and TRBJ2-3, with TRBD1 matching over 7 bases. V lost 4 bases to trimming and J lost 14 bases; unmatched junction nucleotides: 16. The CDR3 runs 14 residues. The germline CDR1 and CDR2 sequences are SGHRS and YFSETQ. CDR3 bases: TGCGCCAGCAGCGCCCCGGGACAGCCGTCCGCGTTGTATTTT. This gives the protein CASSAPGQPSALYF.

The chain recombines TRBV11-1 with TRBJ1-1; TRBD1 matches at 8 bases. CDR3 length: 14 amino acids. The J segment lost 2 bases and the V segment lost 5 bases, leaving 4 bases of the junction unmatched. Germline CDR1 and CDR2: SGHAT and FQDESV (reference sequence). In nucleotides, the CDR3 is TGTGCCAGCAGCCAGGGACAGGTAAACACTGAAGCTTTCTTT. Amino acids: CASSQGQVNTEAFF.

This chain uses TRBV18 with TRBJ1-3; unclear D gene. V lost 5 bases and J lost 2, with 10 bases in between. This CDR3 spans 14 amino acids. Germline CDR1 and CDR2: KGHSH and LQKENI. The CDR3: CASSESTAGNTIYF. The CDR3 DNA follows: TGTGCCAGCTCAGAAAGTACTGCTGGAAACACCATATATTTT.

V and J are TRBV10-3 and TRBJ2-3, with 8 bases matching TRBD2. The V gene end was trimmed by 11 bases and the J gene end by 2 bases; junction bases not matched to a gene: 12. This CDR3 is 15 amino acids long. The germline V gene encodes CDR1 ENHRY and CDR2 SYGVKD. CDR3 region: CAAREGQRATDTQYF. Here the CDR3 DNA reads TGTGCCGCCCGGGAGGGCCAGAGGGCCACAGATACGCAGTATTTT.